This is a list of T cell receptor beta chains from one sample in a study of T cells in Graves' hyperthyroidism and ophthalmopathy. TCRdb called the multiplex PCR reads again in MiXCR, with one record for every CDR3 protein. Of around 300,000 distinct CDR3 sequences in the sample, approximately 15% were seen once. Sequencing input: blood. The receptors here all came from a woman aged 30 to 39 with Graves' hyperthyroidism. Each CDR3 is given with its conserved first and last residue. D genes are given only for firm matches.

d_call	j_call	v_call	cdr3_aa
-	TRBJ1-1	TRBV11-2	CASSLDFGGAAFF
TRBD1	TRBJ2-3	TRBV28	CASRTPRQGTDTQYF
-	TRBJ1-5	TRBV5-6	CASSQQGTQPQHF
-	TRBJ1-1	TRBV28	CASSLPVNTEAFF
-	TRBJ2-3	TRBV28	CASNSGAATGTQYF
-	TRBJ2-2	TRBV24-1	CATSDLVVGDTGELFF
-	TRBJ1-2	TRBV9	CASSQEGVLDYGYTF
TRBD2	TRBJ2-7	TRBV12-5	CASGSLAGGKGEQYF
TRBD2	TRBJ2-5	TRBV7-6	CASSLPRTSGSSGGIETQYF
-	TRBJ2-7	TRBV7-6	CASSLRHRGGYSEQYF
-	TRBJ1-3	TRBV11-2	CASSLGGLGNTIYF
-	TRBJ2-1	TRBV20-1	CSASTPGLNEQFF
TRBD2	TRBJ2-3	TRBV4-2	CASSQEREGPDTQYF
-	TRBJ2-3	TRBV6-6	CASSYSNPRADTQYF
-	TRBJ1-3	TRBV7-9	CASSDTAGSGNTIYF
-	TRBJ2-7	TRBV27	CASSFGDSVGVHVQYF
-	TRBJ2-7	TRBV10-3	CAITRTSPGYEQYF
-	TRBJ1-5	TRBV19	CASSILSRPQHF
-	TRBJ1-2	TRBV11-3	CASSYNGARRGYTF